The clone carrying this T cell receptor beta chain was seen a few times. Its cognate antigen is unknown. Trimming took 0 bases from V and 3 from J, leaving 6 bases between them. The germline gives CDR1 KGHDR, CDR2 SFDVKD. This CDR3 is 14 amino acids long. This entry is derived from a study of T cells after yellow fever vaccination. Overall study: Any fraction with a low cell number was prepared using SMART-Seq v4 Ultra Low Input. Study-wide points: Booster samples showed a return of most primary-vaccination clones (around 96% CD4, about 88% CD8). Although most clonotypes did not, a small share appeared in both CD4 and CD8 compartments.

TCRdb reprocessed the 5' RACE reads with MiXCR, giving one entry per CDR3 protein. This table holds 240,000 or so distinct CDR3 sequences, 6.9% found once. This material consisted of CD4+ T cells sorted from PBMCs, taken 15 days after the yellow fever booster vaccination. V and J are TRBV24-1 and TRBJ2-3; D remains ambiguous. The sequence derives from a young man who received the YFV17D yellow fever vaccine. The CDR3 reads CATSDLSLTDTQYF. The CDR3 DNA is TGTGCCACCAGTGATTTGAGCCTGACAGATACGCAGTATTTT.